This T cell receptor (beta chain) was sequenced in a study of blood T cells in healthy people across ages. Alongside a J-beta primer mix, a sample-barcoded 5' primer served in a second PCR lasting about 7 to 11 cycles. MiXCR was run by TCRdb on the 5' RACE reads, yielding one entry per CDR3 protein. The table records some 1.5 million distinct CDR3 sequences, 28% of them present only once. The CDR3 extends over 15 amino acids. Trimming cost V 5 bases and J 1 base; bases outside gene matches: 6. Findings of the study overall: More naive CD4+ cells and higher diversity were found in long-lived than in aged donors. The diversity estimates, figures obtained from one million T cells, were considered underestimates.

This clonotype was observed many times. What it recognizes is unknown. Sequencing was carried out using blood. The TCR comes from a woman aged 25-40 years in good health. The chain joins TRBV12-3 or TRBV12-4 to TRBJ2-7, with TRBD2 matching 9 bases. The chain's CDR3 is CASSGPSGVSYEQYF. The CDR3 region has the DNA TGTGCCAGCAGTGGGCCTAGCGGGGTTTCCTACGAGCAGTACTTC.